Sequencing of this TCR beta chain was carried out in a study of T cell repertoires in cytomegalovirus infection. Study-wide background: Selection of CMV epitopes for the study included recently identified HLA-C-restricted and well-studied HLA-B-restricted ones. Public TCR beta signatures provided an indication of both CMV infection and a matching HLA type.

TCRdb reprocessed the reads with MiXCR, giving one entry per CDR3 protein. The sample shows some 560,000 distinct CDR3 sequences, 40% of them seen only once. This CDR3 has 15 amino acids. V lost 1 base and J 1 base, leaving 10 bases between the germline ends. Germline V gene lookup returns CDR1 SGHVT and CDR2 SQSDAQ. In regard to this clonotype: Its specificity is not known.

Whole-study findings and limits: Identification of carriers of CMV plus the relevant HLA was performed using cumulative public TCR beta family frequency. Dominating the ex vivo response were TCR beta clonotypes that were CMV-specific and HLA-C-restricted.

The receptor was isolated from a human donor in good health (CMV status not recorded). Some clones in this sample may be carry-over from other donors' samples. This material consisted of cultured PBMCs, taken from culture after CMV antigen stimulation. The gene calls are TRBV7-4 and TRBJ1-1; perhaps TRBD1 as D (5 bases). The chain's CDR3 is CASSLGGDGNTEAFF. The DNA of the CDR3 is TGTGCCAGCAGCTTAGGAGGGGACGGGAACACTGAAGCTTTCTTT.